One sample yielded the 23 T cell receptor beta chains listed below, sequenced in a study of regulatory T cells in long-lasting Graves disease. The time point: newly diagnosed GD, antithyroid drugs for less than 3 months. Construction of the TCR library relied on RNA isolated from PBMCs. Sequencing libraries for TCR beta were prepared with iRepertoire HTBI primers and Arm-PCR of CDR3 regions. TCRdb re-called the multiplex PCR reads through MiXCR, storing one row per CDR3 protein. Among 350,000 to 400,000 distinct CDR3 sequences, around 15% were seen once, and the ten largest hold around 21%. These records were also assigned to another study, of T cells in Graves' hyperthyroidism and ophthalmopathy.

The specimen was peripheral blood mononuclear cells (PBMCs), collected at new diagnosis, from a patient treated with antithyroid drugs. The receptors here all came from a woman under 30 with Graves disease.

This clonotype showed up just a few times. This chain uses TRBV19 with TRBJ2-2; 7 bases are shared with TRBD1. The ends lost 3 bases at V and 7 bases at J; junction bases unmatched: 5. CDR1 LNHDA and CDR2 SQIVND come from the germline V gene (reference sequence). The CDR3 loop spans 14 amino acids. CDR3 nucleotide sequence: TGTGCCAGTAGTATGGGACAGTGGGGCGGGGAGCTGTTTTTT. This codes for CASSMGQWGGELFF. Full variable domain (remainder filled in from reference TRBV19 and TRBJ2-2): DGGITQSPKYLFRKEGQNVTLSCEQNLNHDAMYWYRQDPGQGLRLIYYSQIVNDFQKGDIAEGYSVSREKKESFPLTVTSAQKNPTAFYLCASSMGQWGGELFFGEGSRLTVL.

This clonotype was found a few times. The gene calls are TRBV5-1 and TRBJ2-3, with TRBD2 identical over 8 bases. This CDR3 spans 17 amino acids. The V gene's germline CDR1 is SGHRS and CDR2 YFSETQ. V lost 5 bases to trimming and J lost 0 bases; unmatched junction nucleotides: 11. Here the CDR3 reads CASSEREKDLSTDTQYF. The CDR3 nucleotides are TGCGCCAGCAGTGAGCGGGAGAAAGATCTAAGCACAGATACGCAGTATTTT.

This clonotype has only a few counts. The chain carries TRBV6-1 and TRBJ1-5; a weak D match, TRBD1 (6 bases). This CDR3 spans 13 amino acids. With 6 bases removed from V and 2 bases from J, the gap between germline ends came to 8 bases. Germline CDR1 is MNHNS and CDR2 is SASEGT. CDR3 amino acids: CASRRQGNQPQHF. The CDR3 nucleotides are TGTGCCAGCAGGCGACAGGGCAATCAGCCCCAGCATTTT.

This clonotype was recorded at least ten times. The V gene is TRBV27, the J gene TRBJ2-7; no definite D call. This CDR3 is 13 amino acids long. The V gene lost 3 bases and the J gene lost 3 bases, with 9 bases spanning the gap. In germline, CDR1 is MNHEY, CDR2 SMNVEV (reference sequence). This CDR3 is CASSFGANYEQYF. The CDR3 DNA reads as TGTGCCAGCAGTTTCGGAGCCAACTACGAGCAGTACTTC.

The genes are TRBV9 and TRBJ2-7; perhaps D is TRBD1 or TRBD2 (7 bases each). Trimming left V 3 bases short and J 4 bases short, with 17 bases between. The germline gives CDR1 SGDLS, CDR2 YYNGEE. The CDR3 is 15 residues long. The CDR3: CASSGAGGAEYEQYF. Here the CDR3 DNA reads TGTGCCAGCAGCGGGGCAGGGGGGGCGGAGTACGAGCAGTACTTC.

This clonotype came up many times. The V and J genes are TRBV27 and TRBJ2-3; unclear D gene. CDR1 is MNHEY, CDR2 SMNVEV, per germline (reference sequence). The CDR3 is 14 amino acids. Trimming removed 10 bases at V and 3 bases at J, with 17 bases between. This CDR3 is CATRRLDKTDTQYF. Written as DNA, the CDR3 is TGTGCCACGCGACGACTGGATAAGACAGATACGCAGTATTTT.

The J gene is TRBJ2-2, the V gene TRBV10-3; possibly TRBD1 or TRBD2 for D (5 bases each). V was clipped by 3 bases and J by 7 bases, with 18 bases between them. Looked up from germline, CDR1 is ENHRY and CDR2 is SYGVKD. The CDR3 is made up of 16 amino acids. The CDR3 sequence is CAISDPGTAPLGELFF. The CDR3 DNA reads as TGTGCCATCAGTGACCCCGGGACGGCTCCGCTCGGGGAGCTGTTTTTT.

This clonotype appeared a few times. This sequence joins TRBV28 and TRBJ2-1; D possibly corresponds to TRBD2 (5 bases). The germline gives CDR1 MDHEN, CDR2 SYDVKM. This CDR3 has 13 residues. V was shortened by 9 bases and J by 8 bases, with 17 bases between the two germline ends. The CDR3 bases are TGTGCCAGTGAGGGCCTCCCACAATATGAGCAGTTCTTC. It yields the protein CASEGLPQYEQFF.

This clonotype was observed a single time. V is TRBV7-9 and J is TRBJ2-4; 7 bases fit TRBD2. CDR1 SEHNR and CDR2 FQNEAQ come from the germline V gene (reference sequence). The CDR3 runs 16 residues. Germline trimming cut 8 bases from V and 0 bases from J; bases unmatched to any gene: 10. CDR3 nucleotide sequence: TGTGCCAGCGCCCTGAAAGCGGGGATAGCCAAAAACATTCAGTACTTC. It codes for CASALKAGIAKNIQYF.

This clonotype was seen many times. The V call is TRBV3-1, the J call TRBJ1-2; D is unclear. Looked up from germline, CDR1 is LGHDT and CDR2 is YNNKEL (reference sequence). V was shortened by 6 bases and J by 4 bases, with 15 bases between the two germline ends. CDR3 length: 14 amino acids. The CDR3 spells CASSWARRGYGYTF. CDR3 coding DNA: TGTGCCAGCAGTTGGGCTAGAAGAGGCTATGGCTACACCTTC.

In this sample, this clonotype turned up many times. This rearrangement joins TRBV12-3 or TRBV12-4 to TRBJ1-4; D is unclear. The CDR3 runs to 13 residues. The V end lost 8 bases, the J end lost 8 bases, and 15 bases lay between the germline ends. The DNA of the CDR3 is TGTGCCAGCGGAGGGCAGGCTGAAGAAAAACTGTTTTTT. Its translation is CASGGQAEEKLFF.

This clonotype was seen only once. The chain combines TRBV3-1 with TRBJ2-3; 8 bases agree with TRBD2. V lost 2 bases, J lost 7 bases, and 8 bases stayed unmatched. The CDR3 is 15 amino acids. Germline assignment: CDR1 LGHDT and CDR2 YNNKEL (reference sequence). CDR3 loop: CASSQLLAEGNTQYF. CDR3 sequence (DNA): TGTGCCAGCAGCCAACTACTAGCGGAGGGGAATACGCAGTATTTT.

About this clonotype itself: This may be a read error, as it is one base from a much larger clone. The CDR3 sequence is CASSLPLKAQLSYEQFF. The CDR3 DNA sequence: TGTGCCAGCAGTCTACCTCTGAAGGCCCAACTCTCCTACGAGCAGTTCTTC. The rearrangement uses TRBV28 and TRBJ2-1; D gene ambiguous. This CDR3 has 17 amino acids. Between the trimmed V and J ends, which lost 5 bases and 10 bases, there was a span of 27 bases. Germline assignment: CDR1 MDHEN and CDR2 SYDVKM.

This clonotype showed up many times. Here the CDR3 DNA reads TGTGCCATCAGTGAGTCTCTACAGGTCACAGATACGCAGTATTTT. This codes for CAISESLQVTDTQYF. The chain combines TRBV10-3 with TRBJ2-3; possible D gene TRBD1, 5 bases. V lost 0 bases, J lost 2 bases, and 9 bases lay in between. The CDR3 runs 15 residues. Looked up from germline, CDR1 is ENHRY and CDR2 is SYGVKD.

The rearrangement joins TRBV19 to TRBJ2-7; weak D call: TRBD1 (5 bases). Germline-derived CDR1 and CDR2 are LNHDA and SQIVND (reference sequence). The CDR3 length is 11 residues. V gave up 5 bases and J gave up 9 bases, with 11 bases separating them. DNA of the CDR3: TGTGCCAGTAGTGCCCAGGGTAGGCAGTACTTC. Its protein product is CASSAQGRQYF.

For this clonotype: The conserved phenylalanine or tryptophan normally closing the CDR3 is absent here, so this likely arose from a read error. The J gene is TRBJ1-2, the V gene TRBV29-1, with a tentative D call TRBD1 (6 bases). The germline V gene encodes CDR1 SQVTM and CDR2 ANQGSEA. V was cut by 4 bases and J by 7 bases, with 13 bases left in between. The CDR3 runs 12 residues. CDR3 sequence (DNA): TGCAGCGTTGTAGGGGGTCTGGGTGGCTACACCCTC. Residues: CSVVGGLGGYTL.

There are a few counts of this clonotype. The chain combines TRBV2 with TRBJ1-4; D possibly corresponds to TRBD1 (5 bases). Germline V gene data show CDR1 as SNHLY and CDR2 as FYNNEI. CDR3 length: 16 amino acids. Trimming removed 4 bases at V and 8 bases at J, with 20 bases between. The CDR3 nucleotides read TGTGCCAGCAGTGGGGAAAGTGGGGCGTTTCAGGAAAAACTGTTTTTT. The encoded protein is CASSGESGAFQEKLFF. The full variable domain, its missing parts supplied by reference TRBV2 and TRBJ1-4, is EPEVTQTPSHQVTQMGQEVILRCVPISNHLYFYWYRQILGQKVEFLVSFYNNEISEKSEIFDDQFSVERPDGSNFTLKIRSTKLEDSAMYFCASSGESGAFQEKLFFGSGTQLSVL.

This clonotype was counted at least ten times. The chain joins TRBV28 to TRBJ1-6; no definite D call. The CDR3 has 11 residues. The V and J ends lost 7 bases and 8 bases respectively, with 6 bases between them. Germline-derived CDR1 and CDR2 are MDHEN and SYDVKM. CDR3 DNA: TGTGCCAGCACTACACATTCACCCCTCCACTTT. It translates to CASTTHSPLHF.

This clonotype has only a few counts. The chain carries TRBV5-1 and TRBJ1-3; perhaps TRBD1 as D (6 bases). The CDR3 has 15 amino acids. Germline loops: CDR1 SGHRS, CDR2 YFSETQ. V lost 0 bases and J 3 bases, leaving 10 bases between the germline ends. The CDR3 spells CASSLDGGLGNTIYF. CDR3 DNA: TGCGCCAGCAGCTTGGATGGGGGCCTTGGAAACACCATATATTTT. Supplemented by reference TRBV5-1 and TRBJ1-3, the full variable domain reads KAGVTQTPRYLIKTRGQQVTLSCSPISGHRSVSWYQQTPGQGLQFLFEYFSETQRNKGNFPGRFSGRQFSNSRSEMNVSTLELGDSALYLCASSLDGGLGNTIYFGEGSWLTVV.

There are many counts of this clonotype. The CDR3 region has the DNA TGTGCCAGCAAGACTCCGACTAGCGGGAGAAGCACAGATACGCAGTATTTT. Its protein is CASKTPTSGRSTDTQYF. The chain couples TRBV2 to TRBJ2-3; TRBD2 agrees at 12 bases. Germline-derived CDR1 and CDR2 are SNHLY and FYNNEI. The J segment lost 0 bases and the V segment lost 7 bases, leaving 8 bases of the junction unmatched. This CDR3 has 17 amino acids.

This clonotype showed up many times. The chain links TRBV6-2 or TRBV6-3 to TRBJ1-5; a possible D gene is TRBD1 (6 bases). There are 13 residues in the CDR3. Germline CDR1 and CDR2: MNHEY and SVGEGT. V lost 2 bases and J 5 bases, leaving 7 bases between the germline ends. In nucleotides, the CDR3 is TGTGCCAGCAGTTACAACAGGGATCAGCCCCAGCATTTT. Protein: CASSYNRDQPQHF.

The chain is built from TRBV7-8 and TRBJ1-4, with TRBD1 identical over 8 bases. J was trimmed by 3 bases and V by 6 bases; bases with no gene match: 3. Per germline, CDR1 SGHVS and CDR2 FQNEAQ. This CDR3 contains 14 residues. The CDR3 bases are TGTGCCAGCAGTTCGGACAGGGCTAATGAAAAACTGTTTTTT. Residues: CASSSDRANEKLFF.

The sample holds a few counts of this clonotype. The chain has TRBV9 and TRBJ2-4, with 8 bases lining up with TRBD2. Germline CDR1 reads SGDLS; CDR2 reads YYNGEE. J gave up 5 bases and V 2 bases, and 3 bases lay outside the gene matches. The CDR3 is 14 amino acids. The CDR3 reads CASSVGLGENIQYF. As DNA, the CDR3 is TGTGCCAGCAGCGTGGGACTAGGAGAAAACATTCAGTACTTC. Filled out from reference TRBV9 and TRBJ2-4, the complete variable domain reads DSGVTQTPKHLITATGQRVTLRCSPRSGDLSVYWYQQSLDQGLQFLIQYYNGEERAKGNILERFSAQQFPDLHSELNLSSLELGDSALYFCASSVGLGENIQYFGAGTRLSVL.